The next 23 T cell receptor beta chains were all read from a single sample in a study of blood T cell repertoires in COVID-19. The table came from immunoSEQ multiplex PCR; TCRdb's copy has only in-frame clones and leaves some out. The sample has around 450,000 clones; 90% are singletons. Material for sequencing was PBMCs or T cells enriched from blood (not recorded which). The receptor set was obtained from a man aged 18 to 30 who had recovered from COVID-19.

This rearrangement joins TRBV6-2 or TRBV6-3 to TRBJ2-7; 7 positions match TRBD2. The CDR3 is 15 amino acids. V shed 0 bases and J 5 bases; nucleotides not matched to a gene: 7. The germline gives CDR1 MNHEY, CDR2 SVGEGT. In nucleotides, the CDR3 is TGTGCCAGCAGTTACTCGACTGGCGGGAGCGACGAGCAGTACTTC. This codes for CASSYSTGGSDEQYF.

V and J are TRBV24-1 and TRBJ2-3; possible D gene TRBD2, 6 bases. Germline CDR1 reads KGHDR; CDR2 reads SFDVKD. The CDR3 is 15 amino acids. The ends were cut back, 2 bases at V and 6 bases at J, with 14 bases in the middle. The CDR3 nucleotides read TGTGCCACCAGTGATTCAGGACGACTAGTTGATACGCAGTATTTT. This gives the protein CATSDSGRLVDTQYF.

The chain combines TRBV7-3 with TRBJ2-2; 9 bases are shared with TRBD1. V lost 5 bases and J lost 7; bases outside the gene matches: 14. Germline lookup yields CDR1 SGHTA and CDR2 FQGTGA. CDR3 length equals 17 residues. As DNA, the CDR3 is TGTGCCAGCAGCCCGCATATTACAGGGGGCTTTATCGGGGAGCTGTTTTTT. This translates into CASSPHITGGFIGELFF. Full variable domain (remainder filled in from reference TRBV7-3 and TRBJ2-2): GAGVSQTPSNKVTEKGKYVELRCDPISGHTALYWYRQSLGQGPEFLIYFQGTGAADDSGLPNDRFFAVRPEGSVSTLKIQRTERGDSAVYLCASSPHITGGFIGELFFGEGSRLTVL.

J is TRBJ1-5 and V is TRBV21-1; TRBD1 is the table's D call and was not checked against the DNA. TRBV21-1 constitutes a pseudogene. CDR3 length: 16 amino acids. Here the CDR3 reads CASSKVEQGCNQPQHF. The DNA for the CDR3 is TGTGCCAGCAGCAAAGTTGAACAGGGGTGCAATCAGCCCCAGCATTTT.

The chain links TRBV9 to TRBJ1-1; tentatively, D is TRBD1 (6 bases). The CDR3 runs 17 residues. Germline assignment: CDR1 SGDLS and CDR2 YYNGEE. V lost 0 bases and J 2 bases, leaving 17 bases between the germline ends. This CDR3 is CASSVGLGGLENTEAFF. The DNA for the CDR3 is TGTGCCAGCAGCGTAGGTTTAGGGGGTCTTGAAAACACTGAAGCTTTCTTT. The whole variable domain, remainder taken from reference TRBV9 and TRBJ1-1, is DSGVTQTPKHLITATGQRVTLRCSPRSGDLSVYWYQQSLDQGLQFLIQYYNGEERAKGNILERFSAQQFPDLHSELNLSSLELGDSALYFCASSVGLGGLENTEAFFGQGTRLTVV.

CDR3 nucleotides: TGTGCCAGCAGCAAAGGGCCGGGACAGGGACTTAGGGATACGCAGTATTTT. It encodes CASSKGPGQGLRDTQYF. This rearrangement joins TRBV5-5 to TRBJ2-3, with 9 bases aligning to TRBD1. CDR1 is SGHKS, CDR2 YYEKEE, per germline (reference sequence). The trim removed 4 bases at V and 6 bases at J, leaving 15 bases unmatched. CDR3 length: 17 amino acids.

This chain connects TRBV27 to TRBJ1-2; tentatively, D is TRBD1 (5 bases). The CDR3 has 15 residues. Germline CDR1 is MNHEY and CDR2 is SMNVEV (reference sequence). V was shortened by 3 bases and J by 4 bases, with 15 bases between the two germline ends. CDR3 amino acids: CASSFSGDLSYGYTF. The DNA for the CDR3 is TGTGCCAGCAGTTTCTCGGGGGATCTTAGCTATGGCTACACCTTC.

The rearrangement uses TRBV28 and TRBJ2-7; tentatively, D is TRBD1 (6 bases). V lost 3 bases and J lost 2, with 11 bases in between. The CDR3 sequence is 14 residues long. Germline values: CDR1 MDHEN, CDR2 SYDVKM. The CDR3 DNA reads as TGTGCCAGCAGTTTGGTGGACAGAACCTACGAGCAGTACTTC. Its protein is CASSLVDRTYEQYF.

The CDR3 loop reads CASSLMRTSGETQYF. In DNA, the CDR3 is TGTGCCAGCAGCTTAATGCGGACTAGCGGTGAGACCCAGTACTTC. The chain employs TRBV7-2 and TRBJ2-5; 10 nucleotides line up with TRBD2. The CDR3 is made up of 15 amino acids. Unmatched junction bases numbered 5, after V lost 2 bases and J lost 5 bases. CDR1 and CDR2 from the germline V gene are SGHTA and FQGNSA.

The gene calls are TRBV6-2 or TRBV6-3 and TRBJ2-2; 7 nucleotides match TRBD1. Looked up from germline, CDR1 is MNHEY and CDR2 is SVGEGT. The CDR3 has 16 residues. With 5 bases clipped from V and 6 bases from J, the junction kept 12 bases outside the gene matches. The DNA of the CDR3 is TGTGCCAGCAGTACCCTGACAGGGAGCGGTTCCGGGGAGCTGTTTTTT. Amino acid sequence: CASSTLTGSGSGELFF.

This clone has only one observation. This chain uses TRBV7-9 with TRBJ1-5; D is ambiguous. The CDR3 has 15 amino acids. V lost 6 bases and J lost 5, with 17 bases in between. The germline CDR1 and CDR2 sequences are SEHNR and FQNEAQ (reference sequence). In DNA form, the CDR3 reads TGTGCCAGCAGATCCGAGATCTACTTGGATCAGCCCCAGCATTTT. This codes for CASRSEIYLDQPQHF.

V and J are TRBV6-2 or TRBV6-3 and TRBJ1-2; D is undetermined. Germline V CDR1 and CDR2: MNHEY, SVGEGT. This CDR3 has 12 residues. V was shortened by 5 bases and J by 8 bases, with 12 bases between the two germline ends. The CDR3 region is CASSHTVRGYTF. CDR3 nucleotide sequence: TGTGCCAGCAGTCATACAGTTCGCGGCTACACCTTC.

The chain employs TRBV10-2 and TRBJ2-1; D possibly corresponds to TRBD1 (6 bases). Between the trimmed V and J ends, which lost 6 bases and 2 bases, there was a span of 17 bases. The CDR3 runs to 16 residues. The V gene's germline CDR1 is WSHSY and CDR2 SAAADI. The CDR3 reads CASSVRQVAPYNEQFF. DNA for the CDR3: TGCGCCAGCAGCGTTCGACAGGTGGCTCCCTACAATGAGCAGTTCTTC.

V is TRBV11-2 and J is TRBJ2-7; maybe TRBD2 (5 bases). CDR1 is SGHAT, CDR2 FQNNGV, per germline. The V end was cut by 0 bases, the J end by 5 bases, with 14 bases between. The CDR3 consists of 15 residues. The CDR3 DNA sequence: TGTGCCAGCAGCTTAGATGGAGGTGTCTTCGACGAGCAGTACTTC. Its protein is CASSLDGGVFDEQYF.

The chain carries TRBV14 and TRBJ2-7; D gene ambiguous. V lost 4 bases, J lost 7 bases, and 8 bases lay in between. The CDR3 consists of 11 residues. The germline CDR1 and CDR2 sequences are SGHDN and FVKESK. DNA for the CDR3: TGTGCCAGCAGCCCTTTAGAAGAGCAGTACTTC. It is translated as CASSPLEEQYF.

J is TRBJ2-3 and V is TRBV11-1, with D possibly being TRBD2 (5 bases). V was cut by 2 bases and J by 6 bases, with 12 bases left in between. This CDR3 region has 14 residues. Germline V CDR1 and CDR2: SGHAT, FQDESV (reference sequence). CDR3 DNA: TGTGCCAGCAGCTTATCCTACGGGATGGATACGCAGTATTTT. This encodes CASSLSYGMDTQYF.

The V call is TRBV3-1 (or the pseudogene TRBV3-2), the J call TRBJ2-1, with 11 bases aligning to TRBD2. V was pared by 0 bases and J by 4 bases, with 5 bases of the junction left unmatched. Germline CDR1 and CDR2: LGHDT and YNNKEL (reference sequence). The CDR3 extends over 17 amino acids. The CDR3 is CASSQEGLAGTYNEQFF. CDR3 DNA sequence: TGTGCCAGCAGCCAAGAAGGACTAGCGGGTACTTACAATGAGCAGTTCTTC.

The chain links TRBV7-9 to TRBJ1-1, with 9 bases that match TRBD1. This CDR3 is built from 16 residues. With 5 bases clipped from V and 5 bases from J, the junction kept 12 bases outside the gene matches. Germline assignment: CDR1 SEHNR and CDR2 FQNEAQ (reference sequence). The CDR3 loop reads CASSPGTGNRGTEAFF. CDR3 nucleotide sequence: TGTGCCAGCAGCCCGGGGACAGGGAATAGAGGGACTGAAGCTTTCTTT.

The J gene is TRBJ2-1, the V gene TRBV4-1; the match to TRBD2 covers 12 bases. Germline trimming cut 5 bases from V and 4 bases from J; bases unmatched to any gene: 6. This CDR3 has 16 amino acids. Germline lookup yields CDR1 MGHRA and CDR2 YSYEKL. CDR3 in DNA: TGCGCCAGCAGCGGCCGGACTAGCGGGATATACAATGAGCAGTTCTTC. Translation gives CASSGRTSGIYNEQFF.

This clone was detected only once. The CDR3 loop reads CASSQLAGTDNTEAFF. The DNA for the CDR3 is TGCGCCAGCAGCCAACTGGCCGGGACAGACAACACTGAAGCTTTCTTT. This chain joins TRBV4-1 and TRBJ1-1; 7 positions match TRBD1. V lost 2 bases and J lost 2; bases outside the gene matches: 8. The CDR3 consists of 16 residues. Germline V lookup: CDR1 MGHRA, CDR2 YSYEKL.

The chain uses TRBV7-9 and TRBJ2-5; TRBD1 matches at 9 bases. The CDR3 totals 14 residues. V gave up 5 bases and J gave up 4 bases; unmatched junction bases: 5. Germline V lookup: CDR1 SEHNR, CDR2 FQNEAQ (reference sequence). This CDR3 is CASSARTGAETQYF. In nucleotides, the CDR3 is TGTGCCAGCAGCGCGCGGACAGGGGCAGAGACCCAGTACTTC.

The CDR3 sequence is CASSLLGATEAFF. DNA for the CDR3: TGTGCCAGCAGCTTACTGGGGGCCACTGAAGCTTTCTTT. This sequence joins TRBV7-9 and TRBJ1-1; maybe TRBD1 (6 bases). The CDR3 consists of 13 residues. The V end lost 2 bases, the J end lost 4 bases, and 8 bases lay between the germline ends. Germline assignment: CDR1 SEHNR and CDR2 FQNEAQ (reference sequence).

The count of this clone is one. The rearrangement uses TRBV11-3 and TRBJ1-1; D is ambiguous. Trimming stripped 1 base from V and 3 bases from J, with 3 bases between. The CDR3 is made up of 12 amino acids. CDR1 and CDR2 (germline): SGHNT, YENEEA. The CDR3 DNA reads TGTGCCAGCAGCTTAGGGCACACTGAAGCTTTCTTT. It translates to CASSLGHTEAFF.